The 20 T cell receptor beta chains presented below share a single source sample, sequenced in a study of blood T cell repertoires in COVID-19. Libraries were prepared by immunoSEQ multiplex PCR; TCRdb keeps only in-frame clonotypes and omits some of them. This sample has more than 200,000 clones, with around 83% found just once. Sequencing used peripheral blood. All receptors derive from a woman aged 80 or over with COVID-19, enrolled during active disease.

This clone was seen only a few times. The J gene is TRBJ1-5, the V gene TRBV7-6; weak D call: TRBD1 (5 bases). Germline V gene lookup returns CDR1 SGHVS and CDR2 FNYEAQ. This CDR3 contains 15 residues. Trimming removed 0 bases at V and 7 bases at J, with 13 bases between. Here the CDR3 reads CASSLATGGSQPQHF. The CDR3 DNA follows: TGTGCCAGCAGCTTAGCCACAGGAGGGTCGCAGCCCCAGCATTTT.

The chain combines TRBV11-2 with TRBJ2-7, with TRBD2 matching over 7 bases. Looked up from germline, CDR1 is SGHAT and CDR2 is FQNNGV. Trimming removed 5 bases from V and 4 bases from J; junction bases left unmatched: 8. This CDR3 spans 14 amino acids. The CDR3 nucleotides are TGTGCCAGCAGCCCAAGGGGAGGGGTTTACGAGCAGTACTTC. Translation: CASSPRGGVYEQYF. The full variable domain, rest sourced from reference TRBV11-2 and TRBJ2-7, is EAGVAQSPRYKIIEKRQSVAFWCNPISGHATLYWYQQILGQGPKLLIQFQNNGVVDDSQLPKDRFSAERLKGVDSTLKIQPAKLEDSAVYLCASSPRGGVYEQYFGPGTRLTVT.

The sample holds a few counts of this clone. This sample includes further DNA sequences coding for the same CDR3. This chain uses TRBV5-1 with TRBJ1-5; D possibly corresponds to TRBD1 (6 bases). CDR3 size: 15 residues. Germline values: CDR1 SGHRS, CDR2 YFSETQ. Trimming pared 0 bases from V and 2 bases from J, leaving 9 bases between. CDR3 sequence: CASSLDPGGNQPQHF. The DNA of the CDR3 is TGCGCCAGCAGCTTGGACCCAGGGGGCAATCAGCCCCAGCATTTT.

The chain couples TRBV24-1 to TRBJ2-1; TRBD1 agrees at 7 bases. Germline CDR1 is KGHDR and CDR2 is SFDVKD. V shed 5 bases and J 6 bases; nucleotides not matched to a gene: 9. The CDR3 extends over 15 amino acids. CDR3 sequence: CATSAPGGKLNEQFF. The DNA of the CDR3 is TGTGCCACCAGTGCCCCAGGGGGTAAACTCAATGAGCAGTTCTTC.

This chain connects TRBV4-1 to TRBJ1-1; D is undetermined. V shed 2 bases and J shed 3 bases, with 7 bases lying between them. There are 13 residues in the CDR3. Germline CDR1 and CDR2: MGHRA and YSYEKL. In DNA, the CDR3 is TGCGCCAGCAGCCAATTCCGGGACACTGAAGCTTTCTTT. It encodes CASSQFRDTEAFF.

The CDR3 nucleotides read TGTGCCAGCAGTTTCCGAGGGGGAGATAGCAATCAGCCCCAGCATTTT. It translates to CASSFRGGDSNQPQHF. V and J are TRBV28 and TRBJ1-5; D possibly corresponds to TRBD1 (6 bases). The V gene's germline CDR1 is MDHEN and CDR2 SYDVKM. Trimming removed 3 bases from V and 0 bases from J, with 12 bases in between. The length of the CDR3 is 16 residues.

V is TRBV5-1 and J is TRBJ2-7; 9 bases are a match to TRBD1. V lost 1 base, J lost 7 bases, and 9 bases stayed unmatched. This CDR3 spans 15 amino acids. In germline, CDR1 is SGHRS, CDR2 YFSETQ. The DNA of the CDR3 is TGCGCCAGCAGCTTGAAGGGACAGGGCGTGGGGGAGCAGTACTTC. This codes for CASSLKGQGVGEQYF. The full variable domain, rest sourced from reference TRBV5-1 and TRBJ2-7, is KAGVTQTPRYLIKTRGQQVTLSCSPISGHRSVSWYQQTPGQGLQFLFEYFSETQRNKGNFPGRFSGRQFSNSRSEMNVSTLELGDSALYLCASSLKGQGVGEQYFGPGTRLTVT.

This clone occurred a few times. The chain recombines TRBV3-1 (or the pseudogene TRBV3-2) with TRBJ2-1; 15 bases align to TRBD2. V gave up 2 bases and J gave up 9 bases; unmatched junction bases: 11. The CDR3 covers 18 residues. Germline loops: CDR1 LGHDT, CDR2 YNNKEL (reference sequence). The CDR3 nucleotides read TGTGCCAGCAGCCAACCCCTCGGACTAGCGGGAGGGGGCCGTGAGCAGTTCTTC. This codes for CASSQPLGLAGGGREQFF.

In nucleotides, the CDR3 is TGTGCCTGGAGCCAACAGGGGATCTATGGCTACACCTTC. It yields the protein CAWSQQGIYGYTF. The chain combines TRBV30 with TRBJ1-2; the match to TRBD1 covers 7 bases. J lost 4 bases, V lost 3 bases, and 5 bases had no gene match. Germline loops: CDR1 GTSNPN, CDR2 SVGIG (reference sequence). This CDR3 spans 13 amino acids.

The sample holds one count of this clone. The V call is TRBV6-1, the J call TRBJ2-7; 14 nucleotides align to TRBD2. CDR3 size: 18 residues. The V gene's germline CDR1 is MNHNS and CDR2 SASEGT. The junction had 5 bases not matched to a gene; V was cut back by 1 base and J by 0 bases. In DNA, the CDR3 is TGTGCCAGCAGTGAAGTTTGGACTAGCGGGGGGTACTCCTACGAGCAGTACTTC. The encoded protein is CASSEVWTSGGYSYEQYF.

This sequence joins TRBV5-1 and TRBJ1-1; weak D call: TRBD1 (5 bases). The CDR3 runs to 15 residues. V lost 7 bases and J 5 bases, leaving 21 bases between the germline ends. Germline V gives CDR1 SGHRS, CDR2 YFSETQ. CDR3 bases: TGCGCCAGCGCTTTCCTCCAGGGCAGGGCTACTGAAGCTTTCTTT. The encoded protein is CASAFLQGRATEAFF.

The gene calls are TRBV4-1 and TRBJ2-7; a possible D gene is TRBD1 (6 bases). V shed 1 base and J shed 4 bases, with 11 bases lying between them. The germline V gene has CDR1 MGHRA and CDR2 YSYEKL. The length of the CDR3 is 14 residues. This CDR3 reads CASSQAHRAYEQYF. As DNA, the CDR3 is TGCGCCAGCAGCCAAGCTCACAGGGCTTACGAGCAGTACTTC.

The chain employs TRBV18 and TRBJ1-1; D gene uncertain. The V end lost 2 bases, the J end lost 6 bases, and 10 bases lay between the germline ends. CDR3 length: 13 amino acids. CDR1 is KGHSH and CDR2 is LQKENI in the germline V gene. The chain's CDR3 is CASSPGPGAEAFF. CDR3 in DNA: TGTGCCAGCTCACCAGGGCCCGGCGCTGAAGCTTTCTTT.

The chain is built from TRBV5-6 and TRBJ1-1; TRBD1 might be the D (5 bases). The CDR3 is 15 residues long. Germline CDR1 and CDR2: SGHDT and YYEEEE. V dropped 0 bases and J dropped 5 bases, with 14 bases sitting between them. The CDR3 here is CASSLGGAGGTEAFF. The CDR3 DNA follows: TGTGCCAGCAGCTTGGGAGGTGCGGGGGGTACTGAAGCTTTCTTT.

This clone was observed a handful of times. The chain links TRBV7-3 to TRBJ1-1; TRBD1 matches at 7 bases. The length of the CDR3 is 13 residues. After removal of 5 bases from V and 7 bases from J, the junction contained 7 bases not matched to a gene. CDR1 SGHTA and CDR2 FQGTGA come from the germline V gene. CDR3 DNA sequence: TGTGCCAGCAGCGCGGACAGGACGGGTGAAGCTTTCTTT. This codes for CASSADRTGEAFF.

The V and J genes are TRBV28 and TRBJ1-1; no clear D gene. The CDR3 is 16 residues long. CDR1 and CDR2 from the germline V gene are MDHEN and SYDVKM. Trimming left V 7 bases short and J 0 bases short, with 18 bases between. The CDR3 DNA sequence: TGTGCCAGCACAGTTTCGCGAGGGCCTATGAACACTGAAGCTTTCTTT. Protein sequence: CASTVSRGPMNTEAFF. The full variable domain, in which reference TRBV28 and TRBJ1-1 provide the parts outside the CDR3, is DVKVTQSSRYLVKRTGEKVFLECVQDMDHENMFWYRQDPGLGLRLIYFSYDVKMKEKGDIPEGYSVSREKKERFSLILESASTNQTSMYLCASTVSRGPMNTEAFFGQGTRLTVV.

The chain links TRBV28 to TRBJ2-7; tentative D call: TRBD1 (5 bases). The germline gives CDR1 MDHEN, CDR2 SYDVKM. The CDR3 is 15 residues long. V lost 5 bases, J lost 0 bases, and 14 bases lay in between. In DNA, the CDR3 is TGTGCCAGCAGTCACAGGAGATTCAGCTCCTACGAGCAGTACTTC. The encoded protein is CASSHRRFSSYEQYF.

CDR3 protein: CASSYSTGITEAFF. The CDR3 nucleotides read TGTGCCAGCAGTTACTCGACTGGTATCACTGAAGCTTTCTTT. This chain connects TRBV6-2 or TRBV6-3 to TRBJ1-1; no firm D call. Germline loops: CDR1 MNHEY, CDR2 SVGEGT. V was trimmed by 0 bases and J by 4 bases, leaving 9 bases between them. The CDR3 consists of 14 residues.

The rearrangement uses TRBV5-6 and TRBJ1-2; D is perhaps TRBD1 (6 bases). Trimming shortened V by 4 bases and J by 8 bases, and 24 bases separated the two germline ends. Germline lookup yields CDR1 SGHDT and CDR2 YYEEEE. The CDR3 covers 16 residues. The CDR3 DNA is TGTGCCAGCAGCCTCATGGACAGCCTCTCACAAAGGGGCTACACCTTC. Its protein product is CASSLMDSLSQRGYTF.

This clone came up a few times. This chain links TRBV5-1 with TRBJ1-2; no definite D call. CDR3 length: 14 residues. CDR1 and CDR2 (germline): SGHRS, YFSETQ. Trimming cost V 3 bases and J 5 bases, with 14 bases left between them. The CDR3 here is CASSSEATRYGYTF. CDR3 sequence (DNA): TGCGCCAGCAGCTCCGAAGCGACCCGGTATGGCTACACCTTC.